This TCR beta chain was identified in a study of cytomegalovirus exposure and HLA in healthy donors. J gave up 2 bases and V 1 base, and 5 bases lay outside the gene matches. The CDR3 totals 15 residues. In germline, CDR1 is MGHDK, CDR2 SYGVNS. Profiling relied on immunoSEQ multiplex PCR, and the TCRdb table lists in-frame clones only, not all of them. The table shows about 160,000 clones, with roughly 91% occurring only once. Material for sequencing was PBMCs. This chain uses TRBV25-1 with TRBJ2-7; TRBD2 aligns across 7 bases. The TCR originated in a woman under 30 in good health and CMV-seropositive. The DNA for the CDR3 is TGTGCCAGCAGTGAATCTTGGGGGAGGGCCTACGAGCAGTACTTC. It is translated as CASSESWGRAYEQYF.